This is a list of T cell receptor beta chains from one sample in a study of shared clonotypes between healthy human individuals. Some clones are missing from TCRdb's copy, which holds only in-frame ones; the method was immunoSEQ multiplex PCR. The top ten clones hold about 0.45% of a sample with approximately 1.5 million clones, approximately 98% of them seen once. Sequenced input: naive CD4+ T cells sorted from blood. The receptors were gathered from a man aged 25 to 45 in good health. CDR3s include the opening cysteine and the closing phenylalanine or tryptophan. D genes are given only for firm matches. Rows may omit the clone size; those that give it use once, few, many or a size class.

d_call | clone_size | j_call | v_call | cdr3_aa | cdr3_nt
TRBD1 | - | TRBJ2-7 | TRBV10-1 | CASSPDRMTSYEQYF | TGCGCCAGCAGTCCGGACAGGATGACCTCCTACGAGCAGTACTTC
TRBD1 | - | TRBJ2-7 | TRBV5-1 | CASSWGQGGLYEQYF | TGCGCCAGCAGCTGGGGACAGGGAGGGCTCTACGAGCAGTACTTC
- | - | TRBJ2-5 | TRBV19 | CASRDRPTQETQYF | TGTGCCAGCCGAGACAGACCAACACAAGAGACCCAGTACTTC
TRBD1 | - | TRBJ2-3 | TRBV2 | CASKWDRGKTDTQYF | TGTGCCAGCAAGTGGGACAGGGGTAAGACAGATACGCAGTATTTT
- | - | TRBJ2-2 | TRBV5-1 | CASSLAGTFNTGELFF | TGCGCCAGCAGCTTGGCTGGGACATTTAACACCGGGGAGCTGTTTTTT
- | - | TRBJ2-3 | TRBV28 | CASSAGSDTQYF | TGTGCCAGCAGTGCCGGCTCCGATACGCAGTATTTT
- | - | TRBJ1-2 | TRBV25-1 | CASSDHFGTGYTF | TGTGCCAGCAGTGATCATTTTGGGACTGGCTACACCTTC
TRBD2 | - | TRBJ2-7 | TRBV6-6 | CASSGTSGNYEQYF | TGTGCCAGCAGCGGGACTAGCGGGAACTACGAGCAGTACTTC
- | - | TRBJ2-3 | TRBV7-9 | CASSLGRDRSGTDTQYF | TGTGCCAGCAGCTTAGGCCGGGACCGATCAGGCACAGATACGCAGTATTTT
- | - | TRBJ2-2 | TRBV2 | CASRKTTNTGELFF | TGTGCCAGCAGAAAAACTACGAACACCGGGGAGCTGTTTTTT
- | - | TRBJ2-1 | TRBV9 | CASSVSHRGRDTRFF | TGTGCCAGCAGCGTCAGCCATCGAGGTCGGGACACGAGGTTCTTC
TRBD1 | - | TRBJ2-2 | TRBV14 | CASSPQGAGELFF | TGTGCCAGCAGCCCCCAGGGGGCCGGGGAGCTGTTTTTT
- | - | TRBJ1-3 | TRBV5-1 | CASSPGRPLSSGNTIYF | TGCGCCAGCAGCCCGGGCAGACCGCTGAGCTCTGGAAACACCATATATTTT
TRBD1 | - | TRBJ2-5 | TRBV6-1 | CASKKDRVQETQYF | TGTGCCAGCAAGAAAGACAGGGTCCAAGAGACCCAGTACTTC
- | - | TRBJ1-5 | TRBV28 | CASSPGRNNHPQHF | TGTGCCAGCAGTCCCGGTAGGAATAATCATCCCCAGCATTTT
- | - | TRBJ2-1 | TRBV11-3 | CASSLQNYNEQFF | TGTGCCAGCAGCTTACAGAATTACAATGAGCAGTTCTTC
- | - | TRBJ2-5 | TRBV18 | CASSPPVQETQYF | TGTGCCAGCTCACCACCGGTTCAAGAGACCCAGTACTTC
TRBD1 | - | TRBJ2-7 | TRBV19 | CASSMAPGQGAYEQYF | TGTGCCAGTAGTATGGCGCCGGGACAGGGGGCCTACGAGCAGTACTTC
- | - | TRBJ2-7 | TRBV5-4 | CASSAPGLLEQYF | TGTGCCAGCAGCGCCCCGGGTCTTTTAGAGCAGTACTTC
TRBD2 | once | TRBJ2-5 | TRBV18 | CASSRSVAGAGETQYF | TGTGCCAGCTCAAGATCCGTAGCGGGAGCTGGTGAGACCCAGTACTTC
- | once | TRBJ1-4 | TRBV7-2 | CASSLEGQPLKLFF | TGTGCCAGCAGCTTAGAAGGACAGCCCCTAAAACTGTTTTTT
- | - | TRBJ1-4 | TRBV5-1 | CASSSGTRGEKLFF | TGCGCCAGCAGCTCCGGGACAAGGGGTGAAAAACTGTTTTTT
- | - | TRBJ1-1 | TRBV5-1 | CASSLRLNTEAFF | TGCGCCAGCAGCCTTAGATTGAACACTGAAGCTTTCTTT
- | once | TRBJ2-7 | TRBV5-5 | CASSSAGTEAYEQYF | TGTGCCAGCAGTTCCGCCGGGACCGAAGCCTACGAGCAGTACTTC
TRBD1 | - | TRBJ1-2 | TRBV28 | CASREAGTGYYGYTF | TGTGCCAGCAGAGAAGCCGGGACAGGGTACTATGGCTACACCTTC
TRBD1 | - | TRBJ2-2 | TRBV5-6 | CASRPDRATGELFF | TGTGCCAGCAGACCCGACAGGGCTACCGGGGAGCTGTTTTTT
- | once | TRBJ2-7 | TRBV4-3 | CASSHSEASSSEQYF | TGCGCCAGCAGCCATTCGGAGGCCTCCTCAAGCGAGCAGTACTTC
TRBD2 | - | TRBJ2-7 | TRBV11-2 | CASSLPRGRIEQYF | TGTGCCAGCAGCTTACCGCGGGGGAGAATCGAGCAGTACTTC
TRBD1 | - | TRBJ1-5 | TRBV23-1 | CASINRGSQPQHF | TGCGCCAGCATTAACAGGGGTAGTCAGCCCCAGCATTTT
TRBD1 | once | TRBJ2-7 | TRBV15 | CATSRDRAGGSDEQYF | TGTGCCACCAGCAGAGATCGGGCAGGGGGCAGCGACGAGCAGTACTTC
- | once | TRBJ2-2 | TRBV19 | CASSIAANTGELFF | TGTGCCAGTAGTATAGCTGCGAACACCGGGGAGCTGTTTTTT